This record looks at one T cell receptor beta chain sequence and its context. Antigen specificity is unknown. Sample-barcoded 5' priming and a J-beta primer mix drove a second PCR of 7 to 11 cycles. One entry per CDR3 protein results from TCRdb running MiXCR on the 5' RACE reads. The data hold about 1 million distinct CDR3 sequences, with roughly 45% observed a single time. Germline V CDR1 and CDR2: MNHNY, SVGAGI (reference sequence). The trim removed 7 bases at V and 6 bases at J, leaving 14 bases unmatched. CDR3 length equals 17 residues. This entry belongs to a study of blood T cells in healthy people across ages. Broader study findings: Donor CMV infection status was unknown, possibly confounding age-related changes in expanded clonotypes.

The sample consisted of blood. This TCR derives from a woman aged 60 to 75 in good health. The V gene is TRBV6-6, the J gene TRBJ2-1, with 11 bases matching TRBD2. The CDR3 DNA follows: TGTGCCAGCACCCTCTACACCGGGACTAGCGGCGGCAATGAGCAGTTCTTC. This sequence encodes CASTLYTGTSGGNEQFF.